This TCR beta chain was captured in a study of T cell clones after liver transplantation. Study at large: Three of the eight recipients were HCV-positive; the rest had non-autoimmune, non-viral transplant indications.

The CDR3 loop spans 15 amino acids. V lost 6 bases and J lost 7; bases outside the gene matches: 10. Per germline, CDR1 SQVTM and CDR2 ANQGSEA. Some clones are missing from TCRdb's copy, which holds only in-frame ones; the method was immunoSEQ multiplex PCR. The sample gives tens of thousands of clones, roughly two thirds of which show up once; 15% is in the top ten. The specimen was CD4+ T cells from blood, collected before liver transplant. The chain employs TRBV29-1 and TRBJ2-1; 12 bases fit TRBD1. The clonotype originates from a human donor who received a liver transplant. CDR3 sequence reads: CSVVGMGQGANEQFF. The DNA for the CDR3 is TGCAGCGTGGTGGGGATGGGACAGGGGGCGAATGAGCAGTTCTTC.